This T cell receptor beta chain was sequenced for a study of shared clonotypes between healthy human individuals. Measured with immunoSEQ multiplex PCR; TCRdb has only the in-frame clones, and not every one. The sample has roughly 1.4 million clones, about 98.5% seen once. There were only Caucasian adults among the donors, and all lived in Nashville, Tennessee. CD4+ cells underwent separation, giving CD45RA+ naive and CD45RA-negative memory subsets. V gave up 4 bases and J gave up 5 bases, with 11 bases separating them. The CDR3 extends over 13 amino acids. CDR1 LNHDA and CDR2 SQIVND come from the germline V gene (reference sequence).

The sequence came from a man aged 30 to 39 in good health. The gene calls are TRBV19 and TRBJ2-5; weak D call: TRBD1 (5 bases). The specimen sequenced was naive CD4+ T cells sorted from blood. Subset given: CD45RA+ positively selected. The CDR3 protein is CASSNQGAETQYF. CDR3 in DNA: TGTGCCAGTAGTAATCAGGGTGCTGAGACCCAGTACTTC.